Each of the 16 T cell receptor beta chains below was sequenced from the same sample in a study of regulatory T cells in long-lasting Graves disease. Noted time point: newly diagnosed GD, antithyroid drugs for less than 3 months. The authors made the TCR library using RNA they extracted from PBMCs. CDR3 regions were amplified by Arm-PCR using iRepertoire HTBI primers to build TCR beta libraries. MiXCR, applied by TCRdb to the multiplex PCR reads, yields one record per CDR3 protein. Of 400,000 to 550,000 distinct CDR3 sequences detected, about 16% appear once; the ten largest clones hold approximately 15%. The same data also went into a second study, on T cells in Graves' hyperthyroidism and ophthalmopathy.

Sequencing used peripheral blood mononuclear cells (PBMCs), obtained at new diagnosis, from a patient treated with antithyroid drugs. All receptors derive from a woman aged 25 to 39 with Graves disease.

As for this clonotype: No conserved phenylalanine or tryptophan is present at the end of the CDR3, so a read error is the likely explanation. The CDR3 DNA reads as TGTGCCAGCAGCTTAAGGGGGAGTACCACCGGGGAGCTGTTTTCT. Residues: CASSLRGSTTGELFS. The chain employs TRBV9 and TRBJ2-2, with a tentative D call TRBD1 (6 bases). Germline lookup yields CDR1 SGDLS and CDR2 YYNGEE. This CDR3 is 15 amino acids long. Trimming took 4 bases from V and 4 from J, leaving 14 bases between them.

This clonotype was detected ten times or more. The CDR3 nucleotides read TGTGCCAGCAGCTTAAGGGGCTCTGGGGCCAACGTCCTGACTTTC. Translated: CASSLRGSGANVLTF. The chain joins TRBV12-3 or TRBV12-4 to TRBJ2-6, with D possibly matching TRBD1 (5 bases). V was shortened by 6 bases and J by 0 bases, with 9 bases between the two germline ends. The CDR3 length is 15 residues.

The J gene is TRBJ2-2, the V gene TRBV12-3 or TRBV12-4; no firm D call. CDR3 length: 17 residues. V shed 3 bases and J shed 4 bases, with 18 bases lying between them. The CDR3 DNA reads as TGTGCCAGCAGTTTTTTCATGAGTAGAGTCGGCACCGGGGAGCTGTTTTTT. As protein: CASSFFMSRVGTGELFF.

At least ten counts were recorded for this clonotype. This chain joins TRBV11-2 and TRBJ2-1, with a weak D call TRBD1 (6 bases). The CDR3 consists of 12 residues. Germline V gene data show CDR1 as SGHAT and CDR2 as FQNNGV. V lost 4 bases and J lost 14, with 15 bases in between. The CDR3 sequence is CASSSGAWVEFF. CDR3 coding DNA: TGTGCCAGCAGCTCAGGGGCATGGGTGGAGTTCTTC.

The V call is TRBV5-1, the J call TRBJ2-7; D is unresolved. Germline V lookup: CDR1 SGHRS, CDR2 YFSETQ. The CDR3 totals 13 residues. V was clipped by 1 base and J by 5 bases, with 10 bases between them. The CDR3 DNA is TGCGCCAGCAGCTTGAATAGTTTCAACGAGCAGTACTTC. Amino acid sequence: CASSLNSFNEQYF.

This clonotype was detected many times. The genes are TRBV7-8 and TRBJ2-2; 7 bases line up with TRBD1. The CDR3 length is 17 residues. The V segment lost 1 base and the J segment 0 bases; nucleotides outside the gene matches: 5. Germline assignment: CDR1 SGHVS and CDR2 FQNEAQ. This CDR3 reads CASSLVSGTANTGELFF. The CDR3 coding sequence is TGTGCCAGCAGCTTAGTATCCGGGACAGCGAACACCGGGGAGCTGTTTTTT.

In this sample, this clonotype turned up a few times. This chain uses TRBV20-1 with TRBJ1-1, with a possible D match to TRBD1 (6 bases). This CDR3 contains 16 residues. Trimming pared 5 bases from V and 0 bases from J, leaving 19 bases between. CDR1 is DFQATT and CDR2 is SNEGSKA in the germline V gene (reference sequence). CDR3 loop: CSARTLLRGMNTEAFF. CDR3 DNA: TGCAGTGCTCGAACGCTCCTCAGGGGAATGAACACTGAAGCTTTCTTT.

This clonotype was recorded at least ten times. V gene TRBV3-1 combines with J gene TRBJ2-3; weak D call: TRBD2 (5 bases). V lost 4 bases, J lost 6 bases, and 5 bases lay in between. The CDR3 sequence is 11 residues long. CDR1 is LGHDT, CDR2 YNNKEL, per germline (reference sequence). CDR3 nucleotides: TGTGCCAGCAGCCGGAGGGATACGCAGTATTTT. This encodes CASSRRDTQYF.

This clonotype was observed many times. The chain carries TRBV28 and TRBJ2-7; D unclear. The CDR3 covers 15 residues. The V gene lost 6 bases and the J gene lost 0 bases, with 15 bases spanning the gap. Germline V gene sequence: CDR1 MDHEN, CDR2 SYDVKM. CDR3 in DNA: TGTGCCAGCAGCTCAACCGGACCCCTCTCCTACGAGCAGTACTTC. Translated: CASSSTGPLSYEQYF.

There are many counts of this clonotype. This chain uses TRBV20-1 with TRBJ2-7; 8 positions agree with TRBD2. Germline CDR1 reads DFQATT; CDR2 reads SNEGSKA (reference sequence). V shed 6 bases and J 3 bases; nucleotides not matched to a gene: 19. CDR3 length equals 17 residues. The CDR3 is CSARPGKGAGVVYEQYF. The CDR3 DNA reads as TGCAGTGCCAGACCCGGTAAAGGAGCGGGAGTAGTCTACGAGCAGTACTTC.

In this sample, this clonotype turned up a few times. The gene calls are TRBV28 and TRBJ2-5; the match to TRBD2 covers 7 bases. CDR1 and CDR2 (germline): MDHEN, SYDVKM. With 4 bases clipped from V and 0 bases from J, the junction kept 14 bases outside the gene matches. The CDR3 consists of 18 residues. The CDR3 DNA sequence: TGTGCCAGCAGTTATCTAGCGGAAACATCCGGCGACCAAGAGACCCAGTACTTC. This translates into CASSYLAETSGDQETQYF.

This clonotype was picked up many times. V gene TRBV11-2 combines with J gene TRBJ2-7, with TRBD2 matching 8 bases. The CDR3 extends over 15 amino acids. V was clipped by 3 bases and J by 3 bases; unmatched bases: 7. Germline V CDR1 and CDR2: SGHAT, FQNNGV. The CDR3 DNA sequence: TGTGCCAGCAGCTTGAAAGCGGGAGAAAGCTACGAGCAGTACTTC. Amino acid sequence: CASSLKAGESYEQYF.

This clonotype was seen a handful of times. This CDR3 reads CASSYSLRQGRGKLFF. The CDR3 nucleotides are TGTGCCAGCAGTTACTCTTTACGGCAGGGTCGGGGAAAACTGTTTTTT. The rearrangement uses TRBV6-5 and TRBJ1-4, with D perhaps matching TRBD1 (5 bases). The CDR3 consists of 16 residues. Per germline, CDR1 MNHEY and CDR2 SVGAGI. Trimming left V 0 bases short and J 10 bases short, with 18 bases between.

The DNA for the CDR3 is TGTGCCACCAGCAGAGATCTAGGGTGGCAATCCGACGAGCAGTACTTC. Translation gives CATSRDLGWQSDEQYF. The J gene is TRBJ2-7, the V gene TRBV15; unclear D gene. Trimming stripped 0 bases from V and 5 bases from J, with 17 bases between. This CDR3 comprises 16 residues. The germline CDR1 and CDR2 sequences are LNHNV and YYDKDF (reference sequence).

This clonotype was recorded at least ten times. This chain links TRBV20-1 with TRBJ1-1, with D unresolved. Deletions cut 3 bases from V and 1 base from J, with 15 bases between. The CDR3 consists of 15 residues. Germline CDR1 DFQATT, CDR2 SNEGSKA (reference sequence). This CDR3 is CSARALADGNTEAFF. The CDR3 DNA reads as TGCAGTGCTAGGGCTCTAGCGGATGGGAACACTGAAGCTTTCTTT.

J is TRBJ2-2 and V is TRBV10-3; D gene ambiguous. Germline CDR1 is ENHRY and CDR2 is SYGVKD. The CDR3 totals 13 residues. Trimming left V 5 bases short and J 6 bases short, with 10 bases between. The chain's CDR3 is CAISPRRAGELFF. DNA for the CDR3: TGTGCCATCAGTCCTCGAAGGGCCGGGGAGCTGTTTTTT.